These 31 T cell receptor beta chains were all obtained from the same sample, sequenced in a study of T cells in Graves' hyperthyroidism and ophthalmopathy. RNA transcripts were the template for amplifying TCR beta CDR3 regions. The TCR CDR3 was amplified in a first-round RT-PCR using the HTBI primer set. TCRdb re-derived calls from the multiplex PCR reads in MiXCR, one entry per CDR3 protein. There are some 250,000 distinct CDR3 sequences in the sample; roughly 15% occur only once, and less than 15% lies in the top ten. The sample consisted of blood. These receptors all come from a woman aged 40 to 49 with Graves' hyperthyroidism that later progressed to Graves' ophthalmopathy.

In its sample, this clonotype was seen many times. The chain joins TRBV12-5 to TRBJ2-1; maybe TRBD2 (6 bases). Germline assignment: CDR1 LGHNT and CDR2 FRNRAP. The CDR3 is 16 amino acids. Trimming stripped 7 bases from V and 2 bases from J, with 18 bases between. The CDR3 protein is CASAFGGLRTYNEQFF. The CDR3 bases are TGTGCTAGTGCCTTCGGGGGACTCAGGACCTACAATGAGCAGTTCTTC.

This clonotype occurred a few times. The genes are TRBV28 and TRBJ1-6; 8 bases are shared with TRBD1. This CDR3 region has 15 residues. Germline V gives CDR1 MDHEN, CDR2 SYDVKM. V lost 6 bases, J lost 8 bases, and 9 bases stayed unmatched. For the CDR3, the DNA is TGTGCCAGCAGCGATAGGACAGGGCCGTATTCACCCCTCCACTTT. This gives the protein CASSDRTGPYSPLHF.

At least ten counts were recorded for this clonotype. The chain has TRBV4-1 and TRBJ2-1; possible D gene TRBD1, 6 bases. From germline, CDR1 is MGHRA and CDR2 YSYEKL. V lost 0 bases and J lost 3, with 12 bases in between. The length of the CDR3 is 16 residues. The CDR3 here is CASSQDPQGNYNEQFF. DNA for the CDR3: TGCGCCAGCAGCCAAGATCCGCAGGGGAACTACAATGAGCAGTTCTTC.

This clonotype showed up many times. This chain links TRBV4-1 with TRBJ2-3; 8 nucleotides align to TRBD2. The ends lost 0 bases at V and 8 bases at J; junction bases unmatched: 13. Germline CDR1 reads MGHRA; CDR2 reads YSYEKL. The CDR3 consists of 17 residues. CDR3 DNA: TGCGCCAGCAGCCAAGATCCCCGGCGGGAGGTGGTTGGTACGCAGTATTTT. Amino acids: CASSQDPRREVVGTQYF.

The chain combines TRBV7-9 with TRBJ2-3; 12 positions match TRBD2. The CDR3 has 18 residues. Germline CDR1 reads SEHNR; CDR2 reads FQNEAQ (reference sequence). The ends lost 0 bases at V and 4 bases at J; junction bases unmatched: 8. CDR3 nucleotide sequence: TGTGCCAGCAGCTTAGCGAGGCTAGCGGGAGGGCCGGCAGATACGCAGTATTTT. It yields the protein CASSLARLAGGPADTQYF.

This clonotype was detected a few times. The rearrangement joins TRBV9 to TRBJ1-2; D gene ambiguous. The CDR3 length is 12 residues. Germline V gives CDR1 SGDLS, CDR2 YYNGEE. V lost 3 bases and J lost 5, with 8 bases in between. The CDR3 loop reads CASSADGYGYTF. DNA for the CDR3: TGTGCCAGCAGCGCAGATGGGTATGGCTACACCTTC.

This clonotype was seen many times. V and J are TRBV4-1 and TRBJ2-3; D unclear. The germline V gene encodes CDR1 MGHRA and CDR2 YSYEKL. V lost 1 base, J lost 2 bases, and 7 bases lay in between. CDR3 length: 14 residues. The CDR3 loop is CASSQVLVTDTQYF. CDR3 nucleotide sequence: TGCGCCAGCAGCCAAGTCCTAGTCACAGATACGCAGTATTTT.

This clonotype was counted ten times or more. J is TRBJ2-7 and V is TRBV15; 7 positions agree with TRBD2. Trimming took 0 bases from V and 2 from J; bases not matched to a gene: 7. The CDR3 is 16 residues long. Per germline, CDR1 LNHNV and CDR2 YYDKDF (reference sequence). The chain's CDR3 is CATSRDRLADPYEQYF. Written as DNA, the CDR3 is TGTGCCACCAGCAGAGATCGTCTAGCGGACCCCTACGAGCAGTACTTC.

This clonotype was detected a few times. V gene TRBV20-1 combines with J gene TRBJ2-7; the match to TRBD2 covers 7 bases. Germline CDR1 and CDR2: DFQATT and SNEGSKA (reference sequence). Trimming took 5 bases from V and 1 from J; bases not matched to a gene: 5. This CDR3 spans 13 amino acids. CDR3 protein: CSAEDGGSYEQYF. CDR3 DNA: TGCAGTGCTGAGGACGGGGGGTCCTACGAGCAGTACTTC.

The chain combines TRBV27 with TRBJ1-4, with TRBD1 matching 8 bases. The V and J ends lost 6 bases and 6 bases, in that order; junction bases with no gene match: 6. The CDR3 is made up of 14 amino acids. Germline V lookup: CDR1 MNHEY, CDR2 SMNVEV (reference sequence). CDR3 in DNA: TGTGCCAGCAGCCTCGGACAGGGTTATGAAAAACTGTTTTTT. Translated: CASSLGQGYEKLFF.

This clonotype came up many times. The J gene is TRBJ1-1, the V gene TRBV10-3; no clear D. The germline gives CDR1 ENHRY, CDR2 SYGVKD. Trimming removed 4 bases at V and 1 base at J, with 4 bases between. This CDR3 is built from 12 residues. CDR3 residues: CAISVGNTEAFF. The CDR3, as DNA: TGTGCCATCAGTGTGGGGAACACTGAAGCTTTCTTT.

This clonotype was recorded many times. V gene TRBV11-2 combines with J gene TRBJ2-3; D ambiguous. The germline gives CDR1 SGHAT, CDR2 FQNNGV. Trimming took 5 bases from V and 0 from J, leaving 18 bases between them. This CDR3 is built from 17 residues. Here the CDR3 reads CASSPPIWRKSTDTQYF. CDR3 nucleotides: TGTGCCAGCAGCCCCCCTATTTGGCGAAAAAGCACAGATACGCAGTATTTT.

This clonotype has at least ten counts. In nucleotides, the CDR3 is TGTGCCAGCAGCTCGAGGTTGGGGCAGGGTATTACTGAGACCCAGTACTTC. It encodes CASSSRLGQGITETQYF. The chain joins TRBV5-5 to TRBJ2-5, with D possibly being TRBD1 (5 bases). The CDR3 has 17 residues. Germline V gene data show CDR1 as SGHKS and CDR2 as YYEKEE (reference sequence). The ends were cut back, 3 bases at V and 5 bases at J, with 23 bases in the middle.

V gene TRBV5-6 combines with J gene TRBJ2-7; 8 bases match TRBD1. V trimming: 3 bases; J trimming: 5 bases; junction bases outside the gene matches: 7. The germline gives CDR1 SGHDT, CDR2 YYEEEE. This CDR3 contains 14 residues. CDR3 amino acids: CASSWGRGLHEQYF. CDR3 DNA: TGTGCCAGCAGCTGGGGCAGGGGGCTCCACGAGCAGTACTTC.

The table lists this clonotype with many counts. The rearrangement links TRBV12-3 or TRBV12-4 to TRBJ1-1; 9 positions match TRBD1. Germline trimming cut 5 bases from V and 5 bases from J; bases unmatched to any gene: 9. This CDR3 has 15 residues. The CDR3 DNA reads as TGTGCCAGCAGTAATTACAGGGGGCTGAGGACTGAAGCTTTCTTT. Protein: CASSNYRGLRTEAFF.

This clonotype came up many times. The gene calls are TRBV28 and TRBJ1-1; no clear D. V was pared by 7 bases and J by 5 bases, with 14 bases between. Germline V CDR1 and CDR2: MDHEN, SYDVKM. CDR3 length equals 13 residues. Written as DNA, the CDR3 is TGTGCCAGCATACGACCCTTTGGGACTGAAGCTTTCTTT. This translates into CASIRPFGTEAFF. Complete variable domain (other parts from reference TRBV28 and TRBJ1-1): DVKVTQSSRYLVKRTGEKVFLECVQDMDHENMFWYRQDPGLGLRLIYFSYDVKMKEKGDIPEGYSVSREKKERFSLILESASTNQTSMYLCASIRPFGTEAFFGQGTRLTVV.

This clonotype was found a few times. The chain couples TRBV7-8 to TRBJ2-1, with D tentatively TRBD1 (6 bases). With 5 bases removed from V and 7 bases from J, the gap between germline ends came to 18 bases. Looked up from germline, CDR1 is SGHVS and CDR2 is FQNEAQ. There are 15 residues in the CDR3. CDR3 sequence reads: CASSLHRVPGNEQFF. The CDR3 nucleotides read TGTGCCAGCAGCCTCCACAGGGTGCCGGGAAATGAGCAGTTCTTC.

The sample holds many counts of this clonotype. The chain uses TRBV28 and TRBJ2-4, with 13 bases identical to TRBD2. This CDR3 has 18 amino acids. V was clipped by 5 bases and J by 3 bases; unmatched bases: 10. Germline CDR1 reads MDHEN; CDR2 reads SYDVKM. The CDR3 reads CASSHRWTSGSYKNIQYF. In DNA form, the CDR3 reads TGTGCCAGCAGTCACCGCTGGACTAGCGGGAGTTACAAAAACATTCAGTACTTC.

The chain recombines TRBV10-2 with TRBJ2-3; 7 bases are a match to TRBD2. The CDR3 contains 17 residues. The trim removed 3 bases at V and 0 bases at J, leaving 9 bases unmatched. CDR1 is WSHSY, CDR2 SAAADI, per germline. CDR3 loop: CASSDLADKISTDTQYF. The CDR3 nucleotides read TGCGCCAGCAGTGACCTAGCGGATAAAATTAGCACAGATACGCAGTATTTT.

Here the CDR3 DNA reads TGTGCCAGCAGCTTAGGTTCGGCAGTTAATTCACCCCTCCACTTT. Protein sequence: CASSLGSAVNSPLHF. The chain links TRBV7-9 to TRBJ1-6; no reliable D call. V was clipped by 1 base and J by 6 bases, with 10 bases between them. CDR1 and CDR2 from the germline V gene are SEHNR and FQNEAQ (reference sequence). This CDR3 is built from 15 residues.

This clonotype was recorded a few times. The rearrangement joins TRBV20-1 to TRBJ1-6; tentative D call: TRBD1 (6 bases). CDR1 and CDR2 from the germline V gene are DFQATT and SNEGSKA (reference sequence). V shed 6 bases and J shed 7 bases, with 16 bases lying between them. The CDR3 runs to 14 residues. DNA of the CDR3: TGCAGTGCCGACTTACGGACAGAAAATTCACCCCTCCACTTT. Amino acid sequence: CSADLRTENSPLHF.

This clonotype was counted at least ten times. The CDR3 here is CASSPLTDGNTESTDTQYF. CDR3 coding DNA: TGTGCCAGCTCACCACTGACGGATGGCAACACGGAATCCACAGATACGCAGTATTTT. This rearrangement joins TRBV18 to TRBJ2-3; no definite D call. V was clipped by 1 base and J by 2 bases, with 22 bases between them. The CDR3 consists of 19 residues. The germline V gene encodes CDR1 KGHSH and CDR2 LQKENI. Full variable domain (missing parts from reference TRBV18 and TRBJ2-3): NAGVMQNPRHLVRRRGQEARLRCSPMKGHSHVYWYRQLPEEGLKFMVYLQKENIIDESGMPKERFSAEFPKEGPSILRIQQVVRGDSAAYFCASSPLTDGNTESTDTQYFGPGTRLTVL.

This clonotype was counted many times. The chain recombines TRBV20-1 with TRBJ2-2; no clear D gene. V was shortened by 4 bases and J by 1 base, with 7 bases between the two germline ends. CDR1 DFQATT and CDR2 SNEGSKA come from the germline V gene (reference sequence). The CDR3 has 13 residues. The CDR3 DNA sequence: TGCAGTGCTACCCGAGAGAACACCGGGGAGCTGTTTTTT. It specifies CSATRENTGELFF.

This clonotype was picked up many times. The V gene is TRBV12-3 or TRBV12-4, the J gene TRBJ1-3, with a weak D call TRBD1 (5 bases). The CDR3 is made up of 14 amino acids. V was shortened by 3 bases and J by 3 bases, with 9 bases between the two germline ends. CDR3 nucleotides: TGTGCCAGCAGTTTGCCGGGACGTGGAAACACCATATATTTT. Its translation: CASSLPGRGNTIYF.

At least ten counts were recorded for this clonotype. V is TRBV4-1 and J is TRBJ1-1; weak D call: TRBD1 (6 bases). The CDR3 is 19 amino acids. Trimming shortened V by 3 bases and J by 5 bases, and 28 bases separated the two germline ends. Germline CDR1 reads MGHRA; CDR2 reads YSYEKL. Written as DNA, the CDR3 is TGCGCCAGCAGCCACGGGAAAATGTCAGGGGAAAACCCGGGGACTGAAGCTTTCTTT. This sequence encodes CASSHGKMSGENPGTEAFF.

This clonotype was picked up many times. This chain joins TRBV15 and TRBJ1-5; D not certain. CDR3 length: 18 residues. The V gene's germline CDR1 is LNHNV and CDR2 YYDKDF (reference sequence). Trimming stripped 0 bases from V and 0 bases from J, with 15 bases between. The CDR3 region is CATSRDGVWVSSNQPQHF. CDR3 in DNA: TGTGCCACCAGCAGAGATGGAGTGTGGGTTAGTAGCAATCAGCCCCAGCATTTT.

This chain uses TRBV28 with TRBJ2-4; the match to TRBD1 covers 8 bases. Trimming took 5 bases from V and 1 from J; bases not matched to a gene: 7. Per germline, CDR1 MDHEN and CDR2 SYDVKM. This CDR3 has 16 amino acids. The CDR3 sequence: CASSTRTGIAKNIQYF. DNA of the CDR3: TGTGCCAGCAGTACCAGGACAGGGATTGCCAAAAACATTCAGTACTTC.

Many counts were recorded for this clonotype. CDR3 sequence (DNA): TGTGCCAGCAGACCCGGGGATAGCAATCAGCCCCAGCATTTT. Protein: CASRPGDSNQPQHF. This chain links TRBV4-2 with TRBJ1-5; D not certain. Trimming removed 6 bases at V and 0 bases at J, with 9 bases between. Per the germline V gene, CDR1 is LGHNA and CDR2 is YNFKEQ. The CDR3 covers 14 residues.

This clonotype has ten or more counts. The chain recombines TRBV7-8 with TRBJ1-1, with a tentative D call TRBD1 (6 bases). From germline, CDR1 is SGHVS and CDR2 FQNEAQ. The CDR3 is made up of 15 amino acids. Trimming left V 1 base short and J 1 base short, with 10 bases between. The CDR3 sequence: CASSLETGWNTEAFF. CDR3 in DNA: TGTGCCAGCAGCTTAGAGACAGGTTGGAACACTGAAGCTTTCTTT.

This clonotype was counted at least ten times. This chain links TRBV27 with TRBJ2-1, with D perhaps matching TRBD1 (7 bases). The germline gives CDR1 MNHEY, CDR2 SMNVEV (reference sequence). V gave up 6 bases and J gave up 0 bases, with 12 bases separating them. CDR3 size: 15 residues. The CDR3 DNA reads TGTGCCAGCAGCTACCAGGGGGGCTCCTACAATGAGCAGTTCTTC. It is translated as CASSYQGGSYNEQFF.

J is TRBJ1-2 and V is TRBV20-1, with D hard to call. Germline V gives CDR1 DFQATT, CDR2 SNEGSKA (reference sequence). Trimming removed 3 bases at V and 3 bases at J, with 8 bases between. CDR3 length: 12 amino acids. The CDR3 DNA reads TGCAGTGCTAGGGAGGGAGACTATGGCTACACCTTC. Its translation: CSAREGDYGYTF.